This T cell receptor beta chain emerged from a study of blood T cell repertoires in COVID-19. Study as a whole: Acute-phase and convalescent COVID-19 samples originated in the United States, Italy and Spain.

As handled by the study authors: How many nucleated cells were present was estimated from reference gene primer amplification. TCRdb's copy holds only in-frame clones and misses some; the assay was immunoSEQ multiplex PCR. The V and J calls and clone size were taken over from that table, and D and trimming were inferred from the DNA. The sample has some 69,000 clones, roughly 81% seen once. The clonotype originates from a woman in her seventies with acute or convalescent COVID-19. Material: peripheral blood.

Here the CDR3 reads CASSLVAGPYEQYF. CDR3 DNA: TGTGCCAGCAGCTTAGTAGCGGGACCCTACGAGCAGTACTTC. The V call is TRBV7-9, the J call TRBJ2-7; 8 nucleotides line up with TRBD2. Trimming at V came to 1 base and at J to 2 bases, leaving 1 base not matched to a gene. The V gene's germline CDR1 is SEHNR and CDR2 FQNEAQ (reference sequence). The CDR3 runs to 14 residues.